One and the same sample provided the 10 T cell receptor beta chains below, sequenced in a study of T cell responses to AZD1222 COVID-19 vaccine. The data were produced by immunoSEQ multiplex PCR, yet TCRdb's version contains in-frame clones alone and is incomplete. The sample includes some 180,000 clones, 85% to 95% of them seen just once. Sequencing used peripheral blood, obtained 28 days after the second dose of the MenACWY control vaccine. The receptors originated from an adult who received the MenACWY meningococcal vaccine as a control.

The chain combines TRBV11-2 with TRBJ2-3; D unclear. Germline lookup yields CDR1 SGHAT and CDR2 FQNNGV. V was pared by 1 base and J by 0 bases, with 2 bases between. The CDR3 spans 13 residues. This CDR3 reads CASSLGSTDTQYF. CDR3 coding DNA: TGTGCCAGCAGCTTAGGTAGCACAGATACGCAGTATTTT.

This sequence joins TRBV3-1 (or the pseudogene TRBV3-2) and TRBJ2-6; D gene ambiguous. CDR3 length: 15 residues. Germline V lookup: CDR1 LGHDT, CDR2 YNNKEL (reference sequence). Trimming stripped 3 bases from V and 0 bases from J, with 6 bases between. The CDR3 protein is CASSQLASGANVLTF. CDR3 bases: TGTGCCAGCAGCCAGTTGGCCTCTGGGGCCAACGTCCTGACTTTC.

The chain couples TRBV27 to TRBJ1-1; D is unresolved. CDR1 MNHEY and CDR2 SMNVEV come from the germline V gene (reference sequence). CDR3 length: 13 residues. Trimming shortened V by 3 bases and J by 2 bases, and 7 bases separated the two germline ends. Here the CDR3 DNA reads TGTGCCAGCAGTTTTACGATAAACACTGAAGCTTTCTTT. Translation gives CASSFTINTEAFF.

This chain connects TRBV4-2 to TRBJ2-3; D possibly corresponds to TRBD2 (5 bases). V lost 2 bases, J lost 0 bases, and 9 bases lay in between. Germline V gives CDR1 LGHNA, CDR2 YNFKEQ. The CDR3 covers 15 residues. As DNA, the CDR3 is TGTGCCAGCAGCCAACCGAGGACTAGCACAGATACGCAGTATTTT. Encoded protein: CASSQPRTSTDTQYF.

This CDR3 reads CASSLASLQETQYF. As DNA, the CDR3 is TGTGCCAGCAGCTTAGCATCCCTCCAAGAGACCCAGTACTTC. V is TRBV7-2 and J is TRBJ2-5, with D unresolved. CDR1 is SGHTA, CDR2 FQGNSA, per germline. This CDR3 region has 14 residues. V gave up 0 bases and J gave up 1 base, with 6 bases separating them.

The chain has TRBV28 and TRBJ1-1; D not certain. V lost 2 bases and J lost 1, with 11 bases in between. CDR1 MDHEN and CDR2 SYDVKM come from the germline V gene. The CDR3 sequence is 15 residues long. The CDR3 bases are TGTGCCAGCAGTTTAGGGTCTACGGGGAACACTGAAGCTTTCTTT. Protein product: CASSLGSTGNTEAFF.

The chain has TRBV4-2 and TRBJ2-5; 9 bases map to TRBD2. Trimming at V came to 5 bases and at J to 4 bases, leaving 8 bases not matched to a gene. CDR3 length: 15 amino acids. Germline V gives CDR1 LGHNA, CDR2 YNFKEQ. CDR3: CASSEGSGGLETQYF. The CDR3 nucleotides are TGTGCCAGCAGCGAGGGGAGCGGGGGGCTAGAGACCCAGTACTTC.

CDR3 amino acids: CASSFRGTGNTIYF. The CDR3 nucleotides are TGTGCCAGCAGCTTTCGGGGGACTGGAAACACCATATATTTT. V usage is TRBV7-9 and J usage is TRBJ1-3; perhaps TRBD1 as D (5 bases). CDR1 is SEHNR, CDR2 FQNEAQ, per germline (reference sequence). V gave up 3 bases and J gave up 2 bases, with 8 bases separating them. The CDR3 loop spans 14 amino acids.

The chain carries TRBV5-6 and TRBJ1-4; possible D gene TRBD1, 6 bases. V was cut by 4 bases and J by 4 bases, with 14 bases left in between. The germline V gene encodes CDR1 SGHDT and CDR2 YYEEEE. The CDR3 consists of 15 residues. CDR3 sequence: CASSRRQGINEKLFF. CDR3 nucleotide sequence: TGTGCCAGCAGCCGCCGTCAGGGGATTAATGAAAAACTGTTTTTT.

The rearrangement joins TRBV7-9 to TRBJ2-2; D gene ambiguous. This CDR3 has 12 residues. Looked up from germline, CDR1 is SEHNR and CDR2 is FQNEAQ (reference sequence). V dropped 3 bases and J dropped 3 bases, with 2 bases sitting between them. The CDR3 bases are TGTGCCAGCAGCTTCGACACCGGGGAGCTGTTTTTT. Its protein product is CASSFDTGELFF.